The 29 T cell receptor beta chains below were found in one sample sequenced in a study of cytomegalovirus exposure and HLA in healthy donors. Use of 60 Vbeta and 13 Jbeta primers characterized the PCR. The table came from immunoSEQ multiplex PCR; TCRdb's copy has only in-frame clones and leaves some out. The sample contains about 140,000 clones, 70% to 80% of which appear only once. The sample taken for sequencing was PBMCs. The receptor set was obtained from a woman aged 45-59 years in good health and CMV-seronegative.

The V call is TRBV9, the J call TRBJ2-7, with 7 bases aligning to TRBD1. J was trimmed by 0 bases and V by 4 bases; bases with no gene match: 4. Germline CDR1 reads SGDLS; CDR2 reads YYNGEE. The CDR3 length is 14 residues. The CDR3, as DNA: TGTGCCAGCAGCCCCGGGACAGACTCCTACGAGCAGTACTTC. This translates into CASSPGTDSYEQYF.

V gene TRBV9 combines with J gene TRBJ2-5, with TRBD2 matching over 13 bases. CDR1 and CDR2 (germline): SGDLS, YYNGEE. The CDR3 runs 19 residues. V lost 0 bases and J lost 4; bases outside the gene matches: 12. The CDR3, as DNA: TGTGCCAGCAGCGTAGGAGGGGGACTAGCGGGGAGGTCTAGAGAGACCCAGTACTTC. Encoded protein: CASSVGGGLAGRSRETQYF.

This sequence joins TRBV5-1 and TRBJ1-4, with TRBD1 identical over 12 bases. The CDR3 totals 16 residues. Germline-derived CDR1 and CDR2 are SGHRS and YFSETQ. Unmatched junction bases numbered 9, after V lost 4 bases and J lost 8 bases. CDR3 in DNA: TGCGCCAGCAGCCGGGAAGGGACAGGGGGCGAAGAAAAACTGTTTTTT. Translated, it gives CASSREGTGGEEKLFF.

Notes on this clone: The junction departs from germline at one end; a sequencing error may be responsible. The J gene is TRBJ2-6, the V gene TRBV6-1, with D tentatively TRBD1 (5 bases). CDR1 MNHNS and CDR2 SASEGT come from the germline V gene. The length of the CDR3 is 13 residues. The CDR3 spells CASSDSGANVLTF. In nucleotides, the CDR3 is TGTGCCAGCAGCGACTCTGGGGCCAACGTCTTGACTTTC.

The chain is built from TRBV5-1 and TRBJ2-7; 7 nucleotides match TRBD1. V lost 2 bases, J lost 4 bases, and 3 bases stayed unmatched. CDR1 and CDR2 from the germline V gene are SGHRS and YFSETQ. CDR3 size: 13 residues. CDR3 DNA sequence: TGCGCCAGCAGCTTCCAACAGGGGTACGAGCAGTACTTC. Residues: CASSFQQGYEQYF.

The genes are TRBV5-1 and TRBJ2-3, with D perhaps matching TRBD1 (6 bases). Trimming removed 4 bases at V and 0 bases at J, with 15 bases between. The V gene's germline CDR1 is SGHRS and CDR2 YFSETQ. This CDR3 has 16 residues. CDR3 residues: CASSVEGDPSTDTQYF. CDR3 in DNA: TGCGCCAGCAGCGTTGAGGGGGACCCTAGCACAGATACGCAGTATTTT. The complete variable domain, with remaining parts taken from reference TRBV5-1 and TRBJ2-3, reads KAGVTQTPRYLIKTRGQQVTLSCSPISGHRSVSWYQQTPGQGLQFLFEYFSETQRNKGNFPGRFSGRQFSNSRSEMNVSTLELGDSALYLCASSVEGDPSTDTQYFGPGTRLTVL.

This rearrangement joins TRBV29-1 to TRBJ2-2; D call uncertain. V dropped 6 bases and J dropped 2 bases, with 13 bases sitting between them. The CDR3 contains 14 residues. Germline CDR1 is SQVTM and CDR2 is ANQGSEA. For the CDR3, the DNA is TGCAGCGTCTTAGATCCGTACAACACCGGGGAGCTGTTTTTT. Translated, it gives CSVLDPYNTGELFF.

The chain couples TRBV2 to TRBJ2-1, with TRBD2 identical over 13 bases. The length of the CDR3 is 15 residues. Looked up from germline, CDR1 is SNHLY and CDR2 is FYNNEI. J lost 4 bases, V lost 7 bases, and 4 bases had no gene match. CDR3 residues: CASIGLAGVYNEQFF. The CDR3 region has the DNA TGTGCCAGCATCGGACTAGCGGGGGTATACAATGAGCAGTTCTTC.

This clone was detected a few times. The CDR3 loop is CSFIPSDRAETQYF. The CDR3 DNA reads TGCAGCTTTATACCCAGCGACAGGGCAGAGACCCAGTACTTC. The J gene is TRBJ2-5, the V gene TRBV29-1; 7 positions match TRBD1. The CDR3 spans 14 residues. With V trimmed by 8 bases and J by 4 bases, 13 bases remained unmatched. CDR1 SQVTM and CDR2 ANQGSEA come from the germline V gene.

The chain employs TRBV2 and TRBJ2-5; 11 bases match TRBD2. The end of the DNA is better explained by TRBJ2-7, so the J call may be wrong. There are 15 residues in the CDR3. Germline CDR1 reads SNHLY; CDR2 reads FYNNEI. The CDR3 nucleotides are TGTGCCAGCAGGCCCCTAGCGGGGGGTTCCTACGAGCAGTACTTC. It specifies CASRPLAGGSYEQYF.

The rearrangement joins TRBV28 to TRBJ1-2; perhaps TRBD1 as D (5 bases). This CDR3 has 14 amino acids. Deletions cut 8 bases from V and 3 bases from J, with 16 bases between. Germline CDR1 is MDHEN and CDR2 is SYDVKM. The CDR3 DNA reads as TGTGCCAGCTCTGGAGGGGCCGGAGACTATGGCTACACCTTC. Protein: CASSGGAGDYGYTF.

The gene calls are TRBV6-5 and TRBJ1-2, with 10 bases identical to TRBD1. Germline loops: CDR1 MNHEY, CDR2 SVGAGI. The ends lost 3 bases at V and 8 bases at J; junction bases unmatched: 12. CDR3 size: 16 residues. CDR3 residues: CASSYSGTGARGGYTF. The CDR3 coding sequence is TGTGCCAGCAGTTATTCCGGGACAGGGGCCCGAGGGGGCTACACCTTC.

The chain has TRBV7-2 and TRBJ2-7; 11 bases fit TRBD1. The CDR3 totals 16 residues. Germline CDR1 is SGHTA and CDR2 is FQGNSA. Trimming cost V 5 bases and J 2 bases; bases outside gene matches: 8. CDR3 region: CASSPTSGQGAYEQYF. For the CDR3, the DNA is TGTGCCAGCAGCCCGACCTCGGGACAGGGGGCCTACGAGCAGTACTTC.

The genes are TRBV6-6 and TRBJ1-2; tentatively, D is TRBD1 (6 bases). Trimming shortened V by 0 bases and J by 4 bases, and 12 bases separated the two germline ends. The CDR3 loop spans 15 amino acids. Germline V lookup: CDR1 MNHNY, CDR2 SVGAGI (reference sequence). For the CDR3, the DNA is TGTGCCAGCAGTTACTCGGTGCAGGGGACCTATGGCTACACCTTC. Translating it yields CASSYSVQGTYGYTF.

The V call is TRBV5-4, the J call TRBJ1-4; 7 bases map to TRBD1. V lost 0 bases to trimming and J lost 8 bases; unmatched junction nucleotides: 10. CDR3 length equals 16 residues. Germline assignment: CDR1 SGHNT and CDR2 YYREEE (reference sequence). CDR3 in DNA: TGTGCCAGCAGCTTGGCGTCTGAGGGGGCGGGGGAAAAACTGTTTTTT. This encodes CASSLASEGAGEKLFF.

V gene TRBV13 combines with J gene TRBJ1-1, with TRBD1 matching 7 bases. This CDR3 is 14 amino acids long. The germline CDR1 and CDR2 sequences are PRHDT and FYEKMQ (reference sequence). With V trimmed by 5 bases and J by 1 base, 4 bases remained unmatched. In nucleotides, the CDR3 is TGTGCCAGCAGCATCAGACAGGGGAACACTGAAGCTTTCTTT. As protein: CASSIRQGNTEAFF.

The V call is TRBV6-6, the J call TRBJ2-6; no reliable D call. This CDR3 contains 15 residues. Trimming pared 5 bases from V and 0 bases from J, leaving 8 bases between. Germline V CDR1 and CDR2: MNHNY, SVGAGI (reference sequence). The CDR3 protein is CASSKSASGANVLTF. The CDR3 bases are TGTGCCAGCAGTAAAAGCGCCTCTGGGGCCAACGTCCTGACTTTC.

This clone was counted a single time. The V gene is TRBV2, the J gene TRBJ2-6, with 9 bases fitting TRBD1. This CDR3 has 15 residues. V gave up 5 bases and J gave up 2 bases; unmatched junction bases: 1. The germline V gene encodes CDR1 SNHLY and CDR2 FYNNEI. The CDR3 DNA reads as TGTGCCAGCAGTCGGGACAGGGCTGGGGCCAACGTCCTGACTTTC. This encodes CASSRDRAGANVLTF.

V gene TRBV13 combines with J gene TRBJ2-1; 10 bases fit TRBD2. With V trimmed by 4 bases and J by 5 bases, 5 bases remained unmatched. Germline V gene lookup returns CDR1 PRHDT and CDR2 FYEKMQ (reference sequence). The CDR3 length is 15 residues. CDR3 nucleotides: TGTGCCAGCAGCTCTACCGGGACTAGCGACAATGAGCAGTTCTTC. This encodes CASSSTGTSDNEQFF.

The V gene is TRBV9, the J gene TRBJ2-2, with D perhaps matching TRBD2 (6 bases). CDR1 is SGDLS and CDR2 is YYNGEE in the germline V gene. The CDR3 loop spans 15 amino acids. Trimming removed 4 bases at V and 5 bases at J, with 15 bases between. The chain's CDR3 is CASSPMGGGTGELFF. CDR3 nucleotides: TGTGCCAGCAGCCCCATGGGAGGAGGAACCGGGGAGCTGTTTTTT.

V is TRBV6-5 and J is TRBJ2-2; a possible D gene is TRBD1 (5 bases). The CDR3 extends over 14 amino acids. Germline values: CDR1 MNHEY, CDR2 SVGAGI. The V and J ends lost 6 bases and 6 bases respectively, with 14 bases between them. CDR3 region: CASSRTLTAGELFF. DNA of the CDR3: TGTGCCAGCAGCCGGACACTAACGGCCGGGGAGCTGTTTTTT.

The gene calls are TRBV6-1 and TRBJ2-5, with D tentatively TRBD1 (6 bases). The V gene's germline CDR1 is MNHNS and CDR2 SASEGT. This CDR3 contains 13 residues. The ends were cut back, 4 bases at V and 5 bases at J, with 11 bases in the middle. CDR3 sequence (DNA): TGTGCCAGCAGTGGAGACAGGAGGGAGACCCAGTACTTC. It specifies CASSGDRRETQYF.

This chain uses TRBV5-8 with TRBJ1-1; D uncertain. Germline assignment: CDR1 SGHTS and CDR2 YDEGEE. Trimming cost V 4 bases and J 7 bases, with 20 bases left between them. The CDR3 contains 15 residues. The CDR3 bases are TGTGCCAGCAGCCTTAGACAACGGAGGGCTGGTGAAGCTTTCTTT. Amino acids: CASSLRQRRAGEAFF. Complete variable domain (other parts from reference TRBV5-8 and TRBJ1-1): EAGVTQSPTHLIKTRGQQATLRCSPISGHTSVYWYQQALGLGLQFLLWYDEGEERNRGNFPPRFSGRQFPNYSSELNVNALELEDSALYLCASSLRQRRAGEAFFGQGTRLTVV.

This clone was detected only a few times. The V and J genes are TRBV11-2 and TRBJ1-2; possibly TRBD1 for D (5 bases). Trimming stripped 0 bases from V and 7 bases from J, with 12 bases between. The germline V gene encodes CDR1 SGHAT and CDR2 FQNNGV. The CDR3 covers 14 residues. CDR3 in DNA: TGTGCCAGCAGCTTAGAGAGGACATTGTTTGGCTACACCTTC. This encodes CASSLERTLFGYTF.

The chain is built from TRBV7-3 and TRBJ2-3; possibly TRBD2 for D (5 bases). The CDR3 covers 13 residues. Germline V gene lookup returns CDR1 SGHTA and CDR2 FQGTGA. V was shortened by 5 bases and J by 5 bases, with 11 bases between the two germline ends. The DNA for the CDR3 is TGTGCCAGCAGCGGCGGGCAACTAGATACGCAGTATTTT. It is translated as CASSGGQLDTQYF.

J is TRBJ1-2 and V is TRBV6-1; TRBD1 aligns across 10 bases. This CDR3 region has 13 residues. J gave up 7 bases and V 6 bases, and 5 bases lay outside the gene matches. Germline CDR1 MNHNS, CDR2 SASEGT. DNA of the CDR3: TGTGCCAGCAGGTTGGACAGGGGGTTTGGCTACACCTTC. This translates into CASRLDRGFGYTF.

This clone was found a few times. V is TRBV5-4 and J is TRBJ1-1; D might be TRBD1 (6 bases). CDR1 is SGHNT and CDR2 is YYREEE in the germline V gene (reference sequence). CDR3 size: 14 residues. Between the trimmed V and J ends, which lost 1 base and 3 bases, there was a span of 10 bases. CDR3 coding DNA: TGTGCCAGCAGCTTGAGGGGGGGGTACACTGAAGCTTTCTTT. Its protein product is CASSLRGGYTEAFF.

This clone came up once. Given a much more abundant clone one base away, this may be a read error. This chain uses TRBV7-2 with TRBJ2-7; D is unresolved. The CDR3 consists of 11 residues. From germline, CDR1 is SGHTA and CDR2 FQGNSA. V was clipped by 5 bases and J by 2 bases, with 4 bases between them. This CDR3 is CASSTPYEQYF. The CDR3 bases are TGTGCCAGCAGCACTCCCTACGAGCAGTACTTC.

This clone has more than one count but fewer than ten. The rearrangement links TRBV28 to TRBJ2-2; TRBD2 matches 10 bases. Germline CDR1 MDHEN, CDR2 SYDVKM. Trimming cost V 7 bases and J 3 bases; bases outside gene matches: 20. CDR3 length equals 20 residues. For the CDR3, the DNA is TGTGCCAGCACCCTAGGGGGCCTAGCGGGGGTATTCGCGGACACCGGGGAGCTGTTTTTT. Translation: CASTLGGLAGVFADTGELFF.